Below, 27 T cell receptor beta chains from the same sample are listed, as sequenced in a study of graft-versus-host responses after intestinal transplantation (dated by TCRdb to the early 2020s). To prepare the library, the immunoSEQ multiplex PCR assay was applied. TCRdb stores this immuneACCESS table with in-frame sequences only. Part of the clones is absent; in the studies checked, under half of the shortfall reflects unresolved V genes, and no reason is known for the rest. This sample gives some 18,000 clones in total; about 65% of them show up just once. The top ten hold approximately 7.9% of the sample. To isolate intraepithelial and lamina propria lymphocytes from graft specimens, dithiothreitol, EDTA incubations and collagenase D digestion were used. The sequencing here drew on ileum tissue, taken about 3 weeks after intestinal transplant. These receptors originate from a human patient who received an intestinal transplant, so some T cells may come from the graft donor.

This chain links TRBV5-4 with TRBJ1-2; 8 bases are a match to TRBD1. CDR3 length equals 14 residues. Germline V gene sequence: CDR1 SGHNT, CDR2 YYREEE (reference sequence). V gave up 0 bases and J gave up 5 bases; unmatched junction bases: 3. CDR3 loop: CASSLGTGFYGYTF. In DNA, the CDR3 is TGTGCCAGCAGCTTGGGGACAGGGTTTTATGGCTACACCTTC.

This clone was counted between two and nine times. The chain has TRBV4-2 and TRBJ2-7; D unclear. This CDR3 has 15 residues. CDR1 is LGHNA, CDR2 YNFKEQ, per germline. The ends were cut back, 0 bases at V and 4 bases at J, with 13 bases in the middle. CDR3 region: CASSQEYRLGYEQYF. CDR3 DNA sequence: TGTGCCAGCAGCCAAGAGTACCGACTCGGTTACGAGCAGTACTTC.

The rearrangement links TRBV10-3 to TRBJ2-5; TRBD1 agrees at 9 bases. CDR1 and CDR2 from the germline V gene are ENHRY and SYGVKD. Trimming took 6 bases from V and 4 from J; bases not matched to a gene: 3. This CDR3 region has 13 residues. In DNA form, the CDR3 reads TGTGCCATCAGGAAGACAGGGGGAGAGACCCAGTACTTC. It specifies CAIRKTGGETQYF.

With respect to this clone: The junction departs from the called germline gene at one end, perhaps through a read error. The V call is TRBV30, the J call TRBJ2-3; TRBD1 is a possible D gene (5 bases). Germline V lookup: CDR1 GTSNPN, CDR2 SVGIG (reference sequence). The CDR3 sequence is 13 residues long. Written as DNA, the CDR3 is TGTGCATGGAAGGGGCAGGGCACAGATACGCAGTATTTT. This encodes CAWKGQGTDTQYF.

The rearrangement uses TRBV7-2 and TRBJ1-2, with D perhaps matching TRBD1 (6 bases). The CDR3 is 12 amino acids. Looked up from germline, CDR1 is SGHTA and CDR2 is FQGNSA. Trimming removed 2 bases from V and 5 bases from J, with 6 bases in between. The CDR3 DNA follows: TGTGCCAGCAGCTTACAGGGGTATGGCTACACCTTC. Translating it yields CASSLQGYGYTF.

The V and J genes are TRBV18 and TRBJ2-2; possibly TRBD2 for D (6 bases). CDR1 is KGHSH, CDR2 LQKENI, per germline. The CDR3 runs 15 residues. The V end lost 2 bases, the J end lost 3 bases, and 10 bases lay between the germline ends. CDR3 amino acids: CASSPCGVDTGELFF. In DNA, the CDR3 is TGTGCCAGCTCACCATGCGGGGTGGACACCGGGGAGCTGTTTTTT. Complete variable domain (other parts from reference TRBV18 and TRBJ2-2): NAGVMQNPRHLVRRRGQEARLRCSPMKGHSHVYWYRQLPEEGLKFMVYLQKENIIDESGMPKERFSAEFPKEGPSILRIQQVVRGDSAAYFCASSPCGVDTGELFFGEGSRLTVL.

The chain recombines TRBV5-6 with TRBJ1-2; 7 bases align to TRBD1. The CDR3 covers 15 residues. In germline, CDR1 is SGHDT, CDR2 YYEEEE. V lost 3 bases to trimming and J lost 4 bases; unmatched junction nucleotides: 9. This CDR3 reads CASSYFQGGSYGYTF. The CDR3 coding sequence is TGTGCCAGCAGCTATTTTCAGGGGGGTAGCTATGGCTACACCTTC.

J is TRBJ2-3 and V is TRBV14; D unresolved. The CDR3 is 19 amino acids. Trimming removed 0 bases at V and 3 bases at J, with 22 bases between. Germline CDR1 is SGHDN and CDR2 is FVKESK. CDR3 protein: CASSQDAQNRVKFTDTQYF. The CDR3 DNA sequence: TGTGCCAGCAGCCAAGACGCGCAGAACCGGGTCAAGTTTACAGATACGCAGTATTTT.

The rearrangement joins TRBV6-1 to TRBJ1-6, with 8 nucleotides matching TRBD1. This CDR3 contains 16 residues. With 2 bases clipped from V and 6 bases from J, the junction kept 6 bases outside the gene matches. Per germline, CDR1 MNHNS and CDR2 SASEGT. The CDR3 DNA is TGTGCCAGCAGTGAACGGACAGGGTACGGTAATTCACCCCTCCACTTT. Protein sequence: CASSERTGYGNSPLHF.

The genes are TRBV30 and TRBJ1-5, with D maybe TRBD1 (6 bases). Trimming pared 4 bases from V and 6 bases from J, leaving 13 bases between. In germline, CDR1 is GTSNPN, CDR2 SVGIG (reference sequence). The CDR3 consists of 13 residues. CDR3 coding DNA: TGTGCCTGGACAAACAGGGACGGTCAGCCCCAGCATTTT. Translated, it gives CAWTNRDGQPQHF.

The chain joins TRBV7-2 to TRBJ1-6; possibly TRBD1 for D (5 bases). This CDR3 is 15 amino acids long. V was cut by 3 bases and J by 9 bases, with 15 bases left in between. CDR1 SGHTA and CDR2 FQGNSA come from the germline V gene. The CDR3 coding sequence is TGTGCCAGCAGCTTGCCCCCTCAGGGCGCTTCACCCCTCCACTTT. Translated: CASSLPPQGASPLHF.

In its sample, this clone was seen a few times. V usage is TRBV21-1 and J usage is TRBJ2-7; the table's D call of TRBD1 was not tested on the DNA. TRBV21-1 is annotated as a pseudogene. This CDR3 has 9 amino acids. CDR3 in DNA: TGTGCCAGCAGCATTCAGACAGGGGTC. Translation gives CASSIQTGV.

The genes are TRBV20-1 and TRBJ1-1; 9 bases agree with TRBD1. V shed 5 bases and J 9 bases; nucleotides not matched to a gene: 4. Germline assignment: CDR1 DFQATT and CDR2 SNEGSKA (reference sequence). This CDR3 region has 11 residues. This chain's CDR3 is CSAGDRAKAFF. The CDR3 nucleotides are TGCAGTGCTGGGGACAGGGCCAAAGCTTTCTTT.

V and J are TRBV30 and TRBJ1-5, with a weak D call TRBD1 (5 bases). The CDR3 has 12 amino acids. CDR1 and CDR2 from the germline V gene are GTSNPN and SVGIG (reference sequence). Deletions cut 4 bases from V and 5 bases from J, with 9 bases between. The CDR3 spells CAWTAGYQPQHF. The CDR3 DNA sequence: TGTGCCTGGACGGCAGGGTATCAGCCCCAGCATTTT.

J is TRBJ1-2 and V is TRBV4-1; D might be TRBD1 (6 bases). V gave up 1 base and J gave up 4 bases, with 19 bases separating them. The CDR3 runs to 17 residues. Germline CDR1 and CDR2: MGHRA and YSYEKL. This CDR3 is CASSQVGREWGLYGYTF. DNA for the CDR3: TGCGCCAGCAGCCAAGTGGGCAGGGAGTGGGGGCTCTATGGCTACACCTTC.

This sequence joins TRBV7-9 and TRBJ1-2; the D gene is possibly TRBD1 (6 bases). The CDR3 consists of 16 residues. Germline CDR1 and CDR2: SEHNR and FQNEAQ (reference sequence). Trimming removed 2 bases at V and 8 bases at J, with 21 bases between. The CDR3 reads CASSLKPGYRVDGYTF. CDR3 sequence (DNA): TGTGCCAGCAGCTTAAAGCCAGGGTACAGGGTTGACGGCTACACCTTC.

V and J are TRBV11-3 and TRBJ2-1, with 12 bases matching TRBD2. The CDR3 contains 16 residues. The V gene end was trimmed by 2 bases and the J gene end by 7 bases; junction bases not matched to a gene: 6. CDR1 SGHNT and CDR2 YENEEA come from the germline V gene. CDR3 DNA sequence: TGTGCCAGCAGCTTATTCGGACTAGCGGGGCGAAATGAGCAGTTCTTC. It encodes CASSLFGLAGRNEQFF.

The chain recombines TRBV4-1 with TRBJ2-1; 10 bases are a match to TRBD1. CDR3 length equals 15 residues. Germline CDR1 and CDR2: MGHRA and YSYEKL. V shed 5 bases and J 3 bases; nucleotides not matched to a gene: 4. CDR3 coding DNA: TGCGCCAGCAGCTGCCGGGACAGGGGCTACAATGAGCAGTTCTTC. It encodes CASSCRDRGYNEQFF.

The chain recombines TRBV15 with TRBJ1-1; D is ambiguous. This CDR3 contains 15 residues. Germline loops: CDR1 LNHNV, CDR2 YYDKDF (reference sequence). Trimming stripped 0 bases from V and 1 base from J, with 9 bases between. CDR3 coding DNA: TGTGCCACCAGCAGAGATCGGTCGCAGAACACTGAAGCTTTCTTT. Translating gives CATSRDRSQNTEAFF.

The chain couples TRBV28 to TRBJ2-2; possibly TRBD2 for D (6 bases). With 3 bases removed from V and 1 base from J, the gap between germline ends came to 6 bases. The length of the CDR3 is 14 residues. Germline assignment: CDR1 MDHEN and CDR2 SYDVKM. The CDR3 sequence is CASSLGGNTGELFF. CDR3 nucleotide sequence: TGTGCCAGCAGTTTGGGGGGGAACACCGGGGAGCTGTTTTTT.

The rearrangement links TRBV6-5 to TRBJ2-2, with no clear D. Germline V gene data show CDR1 as MNHEY and CDR2 as SVGAGI. The V end was cut by 6 bases, the J end by 2 bases, with 7 bases between. This CDR3 is 13 amino acids long. CDR3 nucleotides: TGTGCCAGCAGGAGTTCAAACACCGGGGAGCTGTTTTTT. Translated, it gives CASRSSNTGELFF.

V and J are TRBV6-1 and TRBJ1-1; a possible D gene is TRBD1 (6 bases). Trimming took off 5 bases at V and 5 bases at J, with 15 bases between the two ends. Germline CDR1 MNHNS, CDR2 SASEGT. CDR3 length: 14 amino acids. The CDR3 DNA follows: TGTGCCAGCAGTTTCGCGGGGGGCTTGACTGAAGCTTTCTTT. It yields the protein CASSFAGGLTEAFF.

This chain uses TRBV30 with TRBJ1-1, with D possibly matching TRBD1 (5 bases). The germline gives CDR1 GTSNPN, CDR2 SVGIG (reference sequence). The V end lost 7 bases, the J end lost 3 bases, and 15 bases lay between the germline ends. CDR3 size: 13 residues. This CDR3 reads CALKDSGDTEAFF. CDR3 DNA: TGTGCCTTAAAAGACAGTGGGGACACTGAAGCTTTCTTT. The full variable domain, with the rest looked up from reference TRBV30 and TRBJ1-1, is SQTIHQWPATLVQPVGSPLSLECTVEGTSNPNLYWYRQAAGRGLQLLFYSVGIGQISSEVPQNLSASRPQDRQFILSSKKLLLSDSGFYLCALKDSGDTEAFFGQGTRLTVV.

CDR3: CAWGWGQGAFYEQYF. Here the CDR3 DNA reads TGTGCCTGGGGGTGGGGACAGGGAGCTTTCTACGAGCAGTACTTC. This chain links TRBV30 with TRBJ2-7, with 9 positions matching TRBD1. Looked up from germline, CDR1 is GTSNPN and CDR2 is SVGIG (reference sequence). V was pared by 5 bases and J by 3 bases, with 11 bases of the junction left unmatched. The CDR3 covers 15 residues.

The rearrangement links TRBV4-1 to TRBJ1-2; D gene unclear. Germline lookup yields CDR1 MGHRA and CDR2 YSYEKL. Trimming removed 0 bases at V and 2 bases at J, with 13 bases between. The length of the CDR3 is 16 residues. This chain's CDR3 is CASSQEDIRLNYGYTF. CDR3 coding DNA: TGCGCCAGCAGCCAAGAAGACATTCGATTAAACTATGGCTACACCTTC.

This chain joins TRBV5-1 and TRBJ2-7; tentative D call: TRBD2 (6 bases). Per the germline V gene, CDR1 is SGHRS and CDR2 is YFSETQ. V was cut by 1 base and J by 1 base, with 12 bases left in between. CDR3 length equals 15 residues. The CDR3 sequence is CASSLFSAGSYEQYF. DNA of the CDR3: TGCGCCAGCAGCTTGTTTTCTGCGGGGTCCTACGAGCAGTACTTC.

J is TRBJ2-4 and V is TRBV4-2, with 14 bases identical to TRBD2. CDR3 size: 16 residues. Germline V gene sequence: CDR1 LGHNA, CDR2 YNFKEQ. Trimming removed 3 bases from V and 7 bases from J; junction bases left unmatched: 5. The DNA of the CDR3 is TGTGCCAGCAGCCATCGACTAGCGGGGGGGCTGAACATTCAGTACTTC. Residues: CASSHRLAGGLNIQYF.